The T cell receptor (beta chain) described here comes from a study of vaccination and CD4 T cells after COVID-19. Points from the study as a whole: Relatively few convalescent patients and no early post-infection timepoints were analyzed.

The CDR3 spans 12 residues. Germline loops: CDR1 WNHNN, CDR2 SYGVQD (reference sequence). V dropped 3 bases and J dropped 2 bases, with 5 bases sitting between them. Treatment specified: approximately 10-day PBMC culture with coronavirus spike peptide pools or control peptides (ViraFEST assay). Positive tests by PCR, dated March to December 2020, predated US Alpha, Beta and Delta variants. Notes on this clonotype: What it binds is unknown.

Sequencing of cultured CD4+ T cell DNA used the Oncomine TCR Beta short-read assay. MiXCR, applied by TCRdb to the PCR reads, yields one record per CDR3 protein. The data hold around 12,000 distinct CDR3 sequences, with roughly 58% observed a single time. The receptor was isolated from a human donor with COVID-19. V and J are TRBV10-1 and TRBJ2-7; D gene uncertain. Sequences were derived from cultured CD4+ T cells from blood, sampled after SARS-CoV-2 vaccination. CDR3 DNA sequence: TGCGCCAGCAGTGATGAGGCCTACGAGCAGTACTTC. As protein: CASSDEAYEQYF.